These 31 T cell receptor beta chains share one sample of origin, sequenced in a study of CD8 T cells in ankylosing spondylitis. TCRdb reanalysed the 5' RACE reads using MiXCR and keeps one entry per CDR3 protein. Here the sample spans around 28,000 distinct CDR3 sequences, approximately 28% being singletons. The specimen was synovial fluid, either unsorted or a sorted T cell fraction (not recorded which). The receptors stem from a male donor with ankylosing spondylitis.

The chain combines TRBV24-1 with TRBJ2-2; no clear D. Trimming left V 4 bases short and J 4 bases short, with 9 bases between. This CDR3 has 14 residues. Germline-derived CDR1 and CDR2 are KGHDR and SFDVKD. The CDR3 loop is CATSEEHSTGELFF. CDR3 sequence (DNA): TGTGCCACCAGTGAGGAGCATTCCACCGGGGAGCTGTTTTTT.

This clonotype was seen a handful of times. J is TRBJ2-1 and V is TRBV10-3; 10 bases map to TRBD2. Germline CDR1 and CDR2: ENHRY and SYGVKD. This CDR3 contains 17 residues. V dropped 4 bases and J dropped 4; count of bases not matched to a gene: 10. The CDR3 DNA follows: TGTGCCATCAGTGCTCGGCTAGCGGGAGTGGGGTACAATGAGCAGTTCTTC. Its translation: CAISARLAGVGYNEQFF.

The table lists this clonotype with a few counts. The chain couples TRBV6-1 to TRBJ2-7; D perhaps matches TRBD1 (6 bases). Germline CDR1 and CDR2: MNHNS and SASEGT. The CDR3 consists of 15 residues. V was shortened by 1 base and J by 0 bases, with 10 bases between the two germline ends. As DNA, the CDR3 is TGTGCCAGCAGTGAAGGGCCGACAGGCTCCTACGAGCAGTACGTC. As protein: CASSEGPTGSYEQYV.

The chain has TRBV4-1 and TRBJ2-3; D is uncertain. Trimming removed 1 base from V and 6 bases from J, with 5 bases in between. The CDR3 is 12 amino acids. Germline V gene sequence: CDR1 MGHRA, CDR2 YSYEKL. The CDR3 nucleotides are TGCGCCAGCAGCCAAGGGGCCGATACGCAGTATTTT. Its translation: CASSQGADTQYF.

The chain recombines TRBV5-1 with TRBJ2-3; TRBD2 might be the D (6 bases). From germline, CDR1 is SGHRS and CDR2 YFSETQ. The CDR3 is 15 amino acids. V was clipped by 1 base and J by 3 bases, with 12 bases between them. This CDR3 is CASSLWGETTDTQYF. Here the CDR3 DNA reads TGCGCCAGCAGCTTGTGGGGGGAGACAACAGATACGCAGTATTTT.

The V gene is TRBV24-1, the J gene TRBJ1-2, with 10 positions matching TRBD1. The CDR3 extends over 18 amino acids. From germline, CDR1 is KGHDR and CDR2 SFDVKD. The J segment lost 3 bases and the V segment lost 2 bases, leaving 11 bases of the junction unmatched. CDR3 DNA sequence: TGTGCCACCAGTGATTCACAATACCGGGACAGGGGAGACTATGGCTACACCTTC. The encoded protein is CATSDSQYRDRGDYGYTF.

This clonotype was counted only a few times. The genes are TRBV20-1 and TRBJ2-1, with 10 bases matching TRBD2. The CDR3 has 14 residues. CDR1 and CDR2 (germline): DFQATT, SNEGSKA (reference sequence). V lost 6 bases and J lost 2; bases outside the gene matches: 4. In DNA, the CDR3 is TGCAGTGCCTCCGGGACTAGCGCCTACAATGAGCAGTTCTTC. It codes for CSASGTSAYNEQFF.

V and J are TRBV2 and TRBJ2-6; D remains unclear. The CDR3 covers 15 residues. V lost 3 bases and J lost 0, with 6 bases in between. The germline V gene has CDR1 SNHLY and CDR2 FYNNEI. DNA for the CDR3: TGTGCCAGCAGTGAGATAGACTCTGGGGCCAACGTCCTGACTTTC. It is translated as CASSEIDSGANVLTF.

This clonotype was counted only a few times. This chain uses TRBV20-1 with TRBJ2-7; 9 nucleotides line up with TRBD2. The length of the CDR3 is 15 residues. The germline CDR1 and CDR2 sequences are DFQATT and SNEGSKA (reference sequence). V was pared by 3 bases and J by 1 base, with 7 bases of the junction left unmatched. CDR3 nucleotide sequence: TGCAGTGCTAGGGAACTAGCGGGTCCGTCCTACGAGCAGTACGTC. Residues: CSARELAGPSYEQYV.

This clonotype was observed a handful of times. The rearrangement uses TRBV24-1 and TRBJ2-1, with TRBD2 matching over 7 bases. Germline CDR1 and CDR2: KGHDR and SFDVKD. After removal of 4 bases from V and 7 bases from J, the junction contained 6 bases not matched to a gene. This CDR3 comprises 14 residues. CDR3 sequence: CATSEPGAGNEQFF. CDR3 nucleotides: TGTGCCACCAGTGAACCGGGAGCGGGGAATGAGCAGTTCTTC.

This clonotype appeared a few times. The chain is built from TRBV27 and TRBJ1-4; D remains unclear. Germline V gene sequence: CDR1 MNHEY, CDR2 SMNVEV (reference sequence). V was pared by 5 bases and J by 8 bases, with 24 bases between. CDR3 size: 17 residues. The CDR3 loop reads CASSPPGHTVTREKLFF. As DNA, the CDR3 is TGTGCCAGCAGTCCCCCCGGCCATACTGTTACGCGGGAAAAACTGTTTTTT.

This clonotype was counted a few times. J is TRBJ2-4 and V is TRBV2, with D maybe TRBD2 (6 bases). The germline gives CDR1 SNHLY, CDR2 FYNNEI. The V and J ends lost 7 bases and 2 bases respectively, with 15 bases between them. The CDR3 spans 15 residues. CDR3 DNA: TGTGCCAGCACCGACCTTCTAGCGTCCAAAAACATTCAGTACTTC. Protein sequence: CASTDLLASKNIQYF.

In its sample, this clonotype was seen many times. The chain joins TRBV28 to TRBJ2-5; possible D gene TRBD2, 5 bases. Trimming took off 2 bases at V and 5 bases at J, with 15 bases between the two ends. Per germline, CDR1 MDHEN and CDR2 SYDVKM. The CDR3 covers 15 residues. The CDR3 reads CASSLGSAGSETQYF. CDR3 nucleotides: TGTGCCAGCAGTTTAGGTTCTGCGGGTTCCGAGACCCAGTACTTC.

The V gene is TRBV7-9, the J gene TRBJ2-7, with D perhaps matching TRBD1 (6 bases). Germline loops: CDR1 SEHNR, CDR2 FQNEAQ (reference sequence). The CDR3 is made up of 13 amino acids. Trimming removed 6 bases at V and 3 bases at J, with 12 bases between. As DNA, the CDR3 is TGTGCCAGCAGTTATGGGACACTCTACGAGCAGTACTTC. This translates into CASSYGTLYEQYF. Looking up the rest from reference TRBV7-9 and TRBJ2-7 gives the full variable domain: DTGVSQNPRHKITKRGQNVTFRCDPISEHNRLYWYRQTLGQGPEFLTYFQNEAQLEKSRLLSDRFSAERPKGSFSTLEIQRTEQGDSAMYLCASSYGTLYEQYFGPGTRLTVT.

As concerns this clonotype: One base away lies a much larger clone, so this may be a sequencing read error. The J gene is TRBJ2-1, the V gene TRBV9; D perhaps matches TRBD2 (6 bases). The germline V gene has CDR1 SGDLS and CDR2 YYNGEE. CDR3 length: 15 residues. Between the trimmed V and J ends, which lost 0 bases and 6 bases, there was a span of 13 bases. The CDR3 bases are TGTGCCAGCAGCGTAGGCTGGCTGGGGGGCAATGAGCAGTTCTTC. It yields the protein CASSVGWLGGNEQFF.

CDR3 coding DNA: TGTGCCAGCAGCTTAGATCACGGGGGAGGCCTAGGTAATGAGCAGTTCTTC. Protein product: CASSLDHGGGLGNEQFF. This chain links TRBV11-2 with TRBJ2-1, with D possibly being TRBD2 (6 bases). Germline CDR1 and CDR2: SGHAT and FQNNGV. CDR3 length: 17 amino acids. The V gene lost 0 bases and the J gene lost 7 bases, with 19 bases spanning the gap.

This chain connects TRBV2 to TRBJ2-7; D not resolved. Germline CDR1 is SNHLY and CDR2 is FYNNEI. V shed 5 bases and J shed 5 bases, with 10 bases lying between them. The CDR3 is 12 residues long. The chain's CDR3 is CASSSGTDEQYF. In nucleotides, the CDR3 is TGTGCCAGCAGTTCGGGCACAGACGAGCAGTACTTC. Filled out from reference TRBV2 and TRBJ2-7, the complete variable domain reads EPEVTQTPSHQVTQMGQEVILRCVPISNHLYFYWYRQILGQKVEFLVSFYNNEISEKSEIFDDQFSVERPDGSNFTLKIRSTKLEDSAMYFCASSSGTDEQYFGPGTRLTVT.

This clonotype was counted at least ten times. The gene calls are TRBV5-1 and TRBJ2-7, with a tentative D call TRBD1 (7 bases). The CDR3 length is 14 residues. Germline loops: CDR1 SGHRS, CDR2 YFSETQ. V was trimmed by 2 bases and J by 7 bases, leaving 16 bases between them. CDR3 amino acids: CASSFGGGGGEQYV. As DNA, the CDR3 is TGCGCCAGCAGCTTCGGCGGAGGGGGCGGAGAGCAGTACGTC.

This clonotype was observed once. V is TRBV27 and J is TRBJ2-1; D may be TRBD2 (6 bases). Trimming removed 3 bases from V and 0 bases from J, with 12 bases in between. Germline loops: CDR1 MNHEY, CDR2 SMNVEV (reference sequence). This CDR3 region has 16 residues. CDR3 sequence: CASSFPGTDSYNEQFF. The CDR3 DNA reads as TGTGCCAGCAGTTTCCCAGGGACTGACTCCTACAATGAGCAGTTCTTC.

This clonotype turned up a few times. This chain connects TRBV21-1 to TRBJ2-7. TRBV21-1 represents a pseudogene. The CDR3 has 14 residues. CDR3 protein: CASTQGPRYNEQYV. DNA of the CDR3: TGTGCCAGCACCCAAGGGCCTAGGTATAACGAGCAGTACGTC.

This clonotype occurred many times. This chain links TRBV2 with TRBJ2-3, with TRBD1 matching over 8 bases. The V gene end was trimmed by 4 bases and the J gene end by 4 bases; junction bases not matched to a gene: 4. Germline V gene lookup returns CDR1 SNHLY and CDR2 FYNNEI. The CDR3 extends over 14 amino acids. CDR3 DNA: TGTGCCAGCAGTGGGACAGGGACCGCAGATACGCAGTATTTT. Its translation: CASSGTGTADTQYF.

This clonotype occurred a few times. The rearrangement uses TRBV4-2 and TRBJ1-1, with no clear D. V was trimmed by 1 base and J by 5 bases, leaving 8 bases between them. The V gene's germline CDR1 is LGHNA and CDR2 YNFKEQ. The CDR3 spans 13 residues. DNA of the CDR3: TGTGCCAGCAGCCAAGGGATCGGGACTGAAGCTTTCTTT. It is translated as CASSQGIGTEAFF.

As DNA, the CDR3 is TGTGCCAGCAGTGACACCGGGACAGGCAATGAAAAACTGTTTTTT. Translating it yields CASSDTGTGNEKLFF. V usage is TRBV2 and J usage is TRBJ1-4; 8 bases align to TRBD1. CDR1 is SNHLY, CDR2 FYNNEI, per germline. The CDR3 contains 15 residues. The junction had 5 bases not matched to a gene; V was cut back by 3 bases and J by 5 bases.

Note on this clonotype: A read error may produce the germline difference seen at one junction end. The genes are TRBV2 and TRBJ1-6; TRBD1 agrees at 9 bases. Germline CDR1 SNHLY, CDR2 FYNNEI. The CDR3 is 14 residues long. CDR3 in amino acids: CASSGGTGRAPLHF. The CDR3 DNA reads as TGTGCCAGTAGTGGCGGGACAGGGCGAGCGCCCCTCCACTTT.

V and J are TRBV12-3 or TRBV12-4 and TRBJ2-3, with TRBD2 matching 12 bases. The CDR3 length is 20 residues. Germline trimming cut 3 bases from V and 2 bases from J; bases unmatched to any gene: 15. The CDR3 region is CASSFDRLAGVDPFTDTQYF. Written as DNA, the CDR3 is TGTGCCAGCAGTTTCGATCGACTAGCGGGAGTCGATCCCTTCACAGATACGCAGTATTTT.

This clonotype was seen ten or more times. The DNA of the CDR3 is TGTGCCAGCAGTGAGCGGGACACCGGGGAGCTGTTTTTT. Translating gives CASSERDTGELFF. The chain couples TRBV25-1 to TRBJ2-2, with a tentative D call TRBD2 (5 bases). This CDR3 has 13 amino acids. With 3 bases removed from V and 3 bases from J, the gap between germline ends came to 5 bases. Per the germline V gene, CDR1 is MGHDK and CDR2 is SYGVNS.

This clonotype was seen more than once but under ten times. This rearrangement joins TRBV29-1 to TRBJ2-1, with TRBD1 matching 10 bases. Germline V gives CDR1 SQVTM, CDR2 ANQGSEA. This CDR3 has 14 residues. V was clipped by 5 bases and J by 8 bases; unmatched bases: 9. The CDR3 spells CSVFDRGLSHEQFF. The CDR3 bases are TGCAGCGTTTTCGACAGGGGGCTATCCCATGAGCAGTTCTTC.

This clonotype was seen ten or more times. The CDR3 DNA reads TGTGCCAGCAGCCAAGAACGATTGGACTATGGCTACACCTTC. This gives the protein CASSQERLDYGYTF. This chain links TRBV3-1 with TRBJ1-2; unclear D gene. The germline CDR1 and CDR2 sequences are LGHDT and YNNKEL (reference sequence). V was cut by 0 bases and J by 3 bases, with 8 bases left in between. CDR3 length equals 14 residues. Looking up the rest from reference TRBV3-1 and TRBJ1-2 gives the full variable domain: DTAVSQTPKYLVTQMGNDKSIKCEQNLGHDTMYWYKQDSKKFLKIMFSYNNKELIINETVPNRFSPKSPDKAHLNLHINSLELGDSAVYFCASSQERLDYGYTFGSGTRLTVV.

This chain joins TRBV20-1 and TRBJ2-1; 8 nucleotides align to TRBD2. The V gene end was trimmed by 4 bases and the J gene end by 12 bases; junction bases not matched to a gene: 11. Per germline, CDR1 DFQATT and CDR2 SNEGSKA (reference sequence). The CDR3 extends over 13 amino acids. CDR3: CSATGRERGSQFF. As DNA, the CDR3 is TGCAGTGCTACGGGGCGGGAGCGGGGGTCGCAGTTCTTC.

This clonotype appeared a few times. The rearrangement uses TRBV4-1 and TRBJ2-1, with 7 bases aligning to TRBD2. In germline, CDR1 is MGHRA, CDR2 YSYEKL. The CDR3 consists of 15 residues. The J segment lost 7 bases and the V segment lost 4 bases, leaving 10 bases of the junction unmatched. The CDR3 DNA reads TGCGCCAGCAGCCTCCGTCGGGAGGACCTAAATGAGCAGTTCTTC. Protein sequence: CASSLRREDLNEQFF.

V usage is TRBV27 and J usage is TRBJ2-7; D tentatively fits TRBD1 or TRBD2 (5 bases each). CDR3 length equals 16 residues. Trimming took 2 bases from V and 4 from J, leaving 18 bases between them. The germline CDR1 and CDR2 sequences are MNHEY and SMNVEV (reference sequence). The CDR3: CASSLNGDHRFYEQYF. CDR3 bases: TGTGCCAGCAGTTTAAATGGGGACCACAGGTTTTACGAGCAGTACTTC.